A selection of T cell receptor beta chains follows, all from one sample in a study of CD8+ T cells in alopecia areata. Repertoires were generated with immunoSEQ multiplex PCR, while TCRdb's copy carries only in-frame clones and drops some. Among 90,000 to 120,000 clones listed, roughly 84% were seen once. The material was CD8+ T cells sorted from blood, obtained at week 24, from a patient treated with tofacitinib. The origin of the receptors is a human donor with alopecia areata. Each CDR3 is given with its conserved first and last residue. The D gene is left open where the match is weak. Expanded clones get a size class; other rows say once, few or many, or leave the size out.

v_call: TRBV10-3; d_call: TRBD2; j_call: TRBJ2-1; clone_size: once; cdr3_nt: TGTGCCATCAGTGATAGTCGGCGGGGGGTCACCTACAATGAGCAGTTCTTC; cdr3_aa: CAISDSRRGVTYNEQFF
v_call: TRBV27; d_call: .; j_call: TRBJ2-3; clone_size: .; cdr3_nt: TGTGCCAGCAGTTTATACGGGGGATCCGATACGCAGTATTTT; cdr3_aa: CASSLYGGSDTQYF
v_call: TRBV27; d_call: .; j_call: TRBJ2-1; clone_size: .; cdr3_nt: TGTGCCAGCAGTCCACCCGGGGGTGAGCAGTTCTTC; cdr3_aa: CASSPPGGEQFF
v_call: TRBV4-1; d_call: .; j_call: TRBJ1-4; clone_size: once; cdr3_nt: TGCGCCAGCAGCCAAGCAAAGGGGAGGACTAATGAAAAACTGTTTTTT; cdr3_aa: CASSQAKGRTNEKLFF
v_call: TRBV25-1; d_call: TRBD2; j_call: TRBJ2-5; clone_size: .; cdr3_nt: TGTGCCAGCAGTGAGCGGGGGACGGGAGAGACCCAGTACTTC; cdr3_aa: CASSERGTGETQYF
v_call: TRBV15; d_call: .; j_call: TRBJ1-4; clone_size: .; cdr3_nt: TGTGCCACCAGCACGTCGTCTGGCGAACTTAATGAAAAACTGTTTTTT; cdr3_aa: CATSTSSGELNEKLFF
v_call: TRBV5-1; d_call: .; j_call: TRBJ2-7; clone_size: once; cdr3_nt: TGCGCCAGCAGCTTTGGTTCAGGGGGGAGCGACGAGCAGTACTTC; cdr3_aa: CASSFGSGGSDEQYF
v_call: TRBV6-5; d_call: .; j_call: TRBJ2-5; clone_size: .; cdr3_nt: TGTGCCAGCAGTTACTCGAAGGGGGTAGAGACCCAGTACTTC; cdr3_aa: CASSYSKGVETQYF
v_call: TRBV5-4; d_call: TRBD1; j_call: TRBJ2-7; clone_size: .; cdr3_nt: TGTGCCAGCAGCTCCGGGACAGGGTTGTACGAGCAGTACTTC; cdr3_aa: CASSSGTGLYEQYF
v_call: TRBV15; d_call: TRBD1; j_call: TRBJ2-3; clone_size: .; cdr3_nt: TGTGCCACCTCCGGACAGGGGGACGCAGATACGCAGTATTTT; cdr3_aa: CATSGQGDADTQYF
v_call: TRBV6-5; d_call: TRBD2; j_call: TRBJ2-1; clone_size: few; cdr3_nt: TGTGCCAGCACGCGCCGGGGGGGACCTTACAATGAGCAGTTCTTC; cdr3_aa: CASTRRGGPYNEQFF
v_call: TRBV7-6; d_call: TRBD1; j_call: TRBJ2-3; clone_size: .; cdr3_nt: TGTGCCAGCAGCCCTATCGACAGGGGGCTTTATTTT; cdr3_aa: CASSPIDRGLYF
v_call: TRBV7-9; d_call: .; j_call: TRBJ2-7; clone_size: few; cdr3_nt: TGTGCCAGCAGCCCCTCAATCCTCTACGAGCAGTACTTC; cdr3_aa: CASSPSILYEQYF
v_call: TRBV27; d_call: .; j_call: TRBJ2-2; clone_size: .; cdr3_nt: TGTGCCAGCAGTCCCACCACAGGGAGCAACACCGGGGAGCTGTTTTTT; cdr3_aa: CASSPTTGSNTGELFF
v_call: TRBV9; d_call: TRBD2; j_call: TRBJ2-1; clone_size: .; cdr3_nt: TGTGCCAGCACAGCCTCCGGGACTAGGTCCTACAATGAGCAGTTCTTC; cdr3_aa: CASTASGTRSYNEQFF
v_call: TRBV18; d_call: TRBD1; j_call: TRBJ2-7; clone_size: .; cdr3_nt: TGTGCCAGCTCTCACCCTACCGGGACAGAGCCCTACGAGCAGTACTTC; cdr3_aa: CASSHPTGTEPYEQYF
v_call: TRBV27; d_call: TRBD2; j_call: TRBJ2-1; clone_size: .; cdr3_nt: TGTGCCAGCAGTCCACAACTAGCGGGGGGGGTCTACAATGAGCAGTTCTTC; cdr3_aa: CASSPQLAGGVYNEQFF
v_call: TRBV19; d_call: .; j_call: TRBJ2-1; clone_size: .; cdr3_nt: TGTGCCAGTAGTAGACTGGACCTGGGCCAGTTCTTC; cdr3_aa: CASSRLDLGQFF
v_call: TRBV28; d_call: TRBD2; j_call: TRBJ2-3; clone_size: .; cdr3_nt: TGTGCCAGCAGTTTTCAGCCCCCCGGACTAGCGGGGGTGCGGGCAGATACGCAGTATTTT; cdr3_aa: CASSFQPPGLAGVRADTQYF
v_call: TRBV13; d_call: .; j_call: TRBJ2-3; clone_size: few; cdr3_nt: TGTGCCAGCAGCTTAGTTGGACTACCGCAGTATTTT; cdr3_aa: CASSLVGLPQYF
v_call: TRBV28; d_call: .; j_call: TRBJ2-3; clone_size: .; cdr3_nt: TGTGCCAGCAGTTTATTCCACAAGGGGACGAAGACAGATACGCAGTATTTT; cdr3_aa: CASSLFHKGTKTDTQYF
v_call: TRBV19; d_call: .; j_call: TRBJ1-5; clone_size: once; cdr3_nt: TGTGCCAGTAGTATGGGAAGTCATCAGCCCCAGCATTTT; cdr3_aa: CASSMGSHQPQHF
v_call: TRBV5-8; d_call: TRBD2; j_call: TRBJ2-5; clone_size: .; cdr3_nt: TGTGCCAGCAGCCCGGGGACTAGCGGGAGAGAGACCCAGTACTTC; cdr3_aa: CASSPGTSGRETQYF
v_call: TRBV14; d_call: .; j_call: TRBJ2-1; clone_size: .; cdr3_nt: TGTGCCAGCAGCCAAGAATGGGGCTCCTACAATGAGCAGTTCTTC; cdr3_aa: CASSQEWGSYNEQFF
v_call: TRBV4-1; d_call: .; j_call: TRBJ1-6; clone_size: .; cdr3_nt: TGCGCCAGCAGCCAAGAGGGAAATAATTCACCCCTCCACTTT; cdr3_aa: CASSQEGNNSPLHF
v_call: TRBV15; d_call: .; j_call: TRBJ1-2; clone_size: .; cdr3_nt: TGTGCCACCAGCAGAGATGGGAGGGCAGATGGCTACACCTTC; cdr3_aa: CATSRDGRADGYTF
v_call: TRBV4-1; d_call: TRBD2; j_call: TRBJ2-7; clone_size: .; cdr3_nt: TGCGCCAGCAGCCACCACGGGGGGAAATACGAGCAGTACTTC; cdr3_aa: CASSHHGGKYEQYF
v_call: TRBV5-1; d_call: .; j_call: TRBJ2-7; clone_size: .; cdr3_nt: TGCGCCAGCAGCTTGGGGGGCTCTCGCGAGCAGTACTTC; cdr3_aa: CASSLGGSREQYF